The 17 T cell receptor beta chains below come from one sample, sequenced in a study of blood T cell repertoires in COVID-19. Repertoires were generated with immunoSEQ multiplex PCR, while TCRdb's copy carries only in-frame clones and drops some. The sample carries roughly 280,000 clones, 70% to 90% recorded once. The sequenced sample consisted of peripheral blood. All receptors derive from a woman between 65 and 79 years old with acute or convalescent COVID-19.

This rearrangement joins TRBV10-1 to TRBJ1-1; D unclear. CDR3 length: 12 residues. V lost 4 bases and J 1 base, leaving 4 bases between the germline ends. Germline lookup yields CDR1 WNHNN and CDR2 SYGVQD (reference sequence). The CDR3 here is CASSAGNTEAFF. DNA for the CDR3: TGCGCCAGCAGTGCGGGGAACACTGAAGCTTTCTTT.

This chain links TRBV3-1 (or the pseudogene TRBV3-2) with TRBJ1-2; unclear D gene. Germline V gene lookup returns CDR1 LGHDT and CDR2 YNNKEL (reference sequence). V lost 0 bases, J lost 4 bases, and 9 bases lay in between. This CDR3 region has 14 residues. CDR3 coding DNA: TGTGCCAGCAGCCAAGAAATGAAGAGCTATGGCTACACCTTC. Amino acid sequence: CASSQEMKSYGYTF.

This chain links TRBV2 with TRBJ2-1, with 7 bases fitting TRBD2. CDR3 length: 15 residues. Germline loops: CDR1 SNHLY, CDR2 FYNNEI. V was clipped by 6 bases and J by 4 bases; unmatched bases: 9. CDR3 loop: CASRREGMIYNEQFF. The CDR3 DNA reads TGTGCCAGCAGGAGGGAGGGGATGATTTACAATGAGCAGTTCTTC.

This clone appeared once. The rearrangement uses TRBV7-8 and TRBJ1-2; tentatively, D is TRBD1 (6 bases). V shed 1 base and J shed 3 bases, with 9 bases lying between them. The germline V gene has CDR1 SGHVS and CDR2 FQNEAQ. There are 14 residues in the CDR3. The CDR3 DNA sequence: TGTGCCAGCAGCTTAGGGGGGCAAGACTATGGCTACACCTTC. It encodes CASSLGGQDYGYTF. The full variable domain, its missing parts supplied by reference TRBV7-8 and TRBJ1-2, is GAGVSQSPRYKVAKRGQDVALRCDPISGHVSLFWYQQALGQGPEFLTYFQNEAQLDKSGLPSDRFFAERPEGSVSTLKIQRTQQEDSAVYLCASSLGGQDYGYTFGSGTRLTVV.

This clone has a single count. Here the CDR3 reads CASSLAGRGDQPQHF. The CDR3 DNA follows: TGCGCCAGCAGCTTGGCCGGCAGGGGGGATCAGCCCCAGCATTTT. V and J are TRBV5-1 and TRBJ1-5; 7 nucleotides agree with TRBD1. Germline-derived CDR1 and CDR2 are SGHRS and YFSETQ. Trimming cost V 0 bases and J 5 bases; bases outside gene matches: 5. The CDR3 loop spans 15 amino acids.

The V call is TRBV6-6, the J call TRBJ1-5; 10 nucleotides line up with TRBD1. The V gene end was trimmed by 5 bases and the J gene end by 7 bases; junction bases not matched to a gene: 8. CDR1 is MNHNY, CDR2 SVGAGI, per germline (reference sequence). CDR3 length: 15 residues. The CDR3 nucleotides read TGTGCCAGCAGTCTTCTCGACAGGGGGCAGCAGCCCCAGCATTTT. Its translation: CASSLLDRGQQPQHF.

The gene calls are TRBV7-3 and TRBJ2-2, with 7 bases matching TRBD2. CDR1 SGHTA and CDR2 FQGTGA come from the germline V gene. V shed 1 base and J 1 base; nucleotides not matched to a gene: 3. The CDR3 consists of 16 residues. CDR3 sequence reads: CASSLKAGVNTGELFF. The CDR3 DNA follows: TGTGCCAGCAGCTTAAAGGCGGGGGTGAACACCGGGGAGCTGTTTTTT.

J is TRBJ1-5 and V is TRBV27; 7 bases align to TRBD1. The V and J ends lost 3 bases and 6 bases, in that order; junction bases with no gene match: 2. This CDR3 spans 13 amino acids. The germline V gene has CDR1 MNHEY and CDR2 SMNVEV (reference sequence). The CDR3 sequence: CASSFYRGQPQHF. The CDR3, as DNA: TGTGCCAGCAGTTTCTACAGGGGTCAGCCCCAGCATTTT.

The chain carries TRBV10-3 and TRBJ1-3; D may be TRBD1 (5 bases). Trimming pared 6 bases from V and 2 bases from J, leaving 11 bases between. The CDR3 totals 14 residues. Germline values: CDR1 ENHRY, CDR2 SYGVKD. The CDR3 coding sequence is TGTGCCATCAGGACAGCCCCTACTGGAAACACCATATATTTT. It yields the protein CAIRTAPTGNTIYF.

The V and J genes are TRBV10-3 and TRBJ1-2; D remains ambiguous. The germline V gene has CDR1 ENHRY and CDR2 SYGVKD. This CDR3 region has 16 residues. V was shortened by 0 bases and J by 1 base, with 12 bases between the two germline ends. The CDR3 protein is CAISESEVARNYGYTF. CDR3 sequence (DNA): TGTGCCATCAGTGAGTCGGAGGTCGCTCGTAACTATGGCTACACCTTC.

The rearrangement uses TRBV7-2 and TRBJ2-1; TRBD2 is a possible D gene (5 bases). Germline-derived CDR1 and CDR2 are SGHTA and FQGNSA. The CDR3 has 14 residues. Trimming removed 6 bases at V and 7 bases at J, with 16 bases between. The CDR3 loop reads CASSSWTGDNEQFF. As DNA, the CDR3 is TGTGCCAGCAGTTCCTGGACCGGGGATAATGAGCAGTTCTTC.

The gene calls are TRBV3-1 (or the pseudogene TRBV3-2) and TRBJ2-1; D is perhaps TRBD2 (6 bases). The CDR3 is 13 residues long. The germline V and J ends were trimmed by 6 bases and 6 bases, with 12 bases remaining between them. CDR1 LGHDT and CDR2 YNNKEL come from the germline V gene (reference sequence). The CDR3 DNA reads as TGTGCCAGCAGAGCGGATAGCGGCAATGAGCAGTTCTTC. It specifies CASRADSGNEQFF.

The table lists this clone with a few counts. The V and J genes are TRBV11-2 and TRBJ1-1; 9 bases agree with TRBD1. The CDR3 totals 13 residues. Germline lookup yields CDR1 SGHAT and CDR2 FQNNGV. J lost 11 bases, V lost 5 bases, and 9 bases had no gene match. CDR3 DNA sequence: TGTGCCAGCAGCGCCTACAGGGGGCTTGGGGCTTTCTTT. Residues: CASSAYRGLGAFF.

The chain uses TRBV12-3 or TRBV12-4 and TRBJ2-1; a possible D gene is TRBD1 (10 bases). V shed 10 bases and J shed 8 bases, with 15 bases lying between them. This CDR3 contains 12 residues. For the CDR3, the DNA is TGTGCCACTAGCGGGACAGGGGATGAGCAGTTCTTC. Residues: CATSGTGDEQFF.

The rearrangement joins TRBV7-6 to TRBJ1-1; D might be TRBD1 (5 bases). V was shortened by 3 bases and J by 0 bases, with 11 bases between the two germline ends. The germline V gene has CDR1 SGHVS and CDR2 FNYEAQ. CDR3 length: 15 amino acids. The CDR3 protein is CASSLQGAMNTEAFF. The DNA of the CDR3 is TGTGCCAGCAGCTTGCAAGGGGCCATGAACACTGAAGCTTTCTTT.

This chain connects TRBV5-5 to TRBJ1-2; D uncertain. CDR1 is SGHKS and CDR2 is YYEKEE in the germline V gene (reference sequence). V was trimmed by 1 base and J by 2 bases, leaving 12 bases between them. This CDR3 has 15 amino acids. The CDR3 sequence is CASSLSAGTNYGYTF. The CDR3 DNA reads as TGTGCCAGCAGCTTGTCAGCGGGAACGAACTATGGCTACACCTTC.

The chain links TRBV7-9 to TRBJ1-4; D gene uncertain. This CDR3 comprises 15 residues. Germline V gene sequence: CDR1 SEHNR, CDR2 FQNEAQ (reference sequence). The V and J ends lost 1 base and 10 bases respectively, with 16 bases between them. CDR3 protein: CASSLGTSSGGKLFF. The CDR3 region has the DNA TGTGCCAGCAGCTTAGGCACTTCCTCAGGTGGAAAACTGTTTTTT.